These 9 T cell receptor beta chains were all obtained from the same sample, sequenced in a study of Ad26.COV2.S vaccination and SARS-CoV-2 variants (dated by TCRdb to about 2021). The method behind the library was the immunoSEQ multiplex PCR assay. TCRdb retrieved this table from immuneACCESS and kept in-frame rearrangements only. Not all clones are present; in checked studies, unresolved V genes account for under half, and no reason is known for the remainder. The sample table holds some 520,000 clones, of which around 88% were seen once. Roughly 13% of the sample is taken by the ten largest. What the treatment or condition label conveys for this sample: roughly 19 received Ad26.COV2.S at low or high dose, single or two shots; several received placebo; per-sample allocation not given. Repertoires of vaccine and placebo recipients were sequenced from samples taken on day 63 after the first injection.

The specimen comprised peripheral blood, sampled in a trial of Ad26.COV2.S vaccine versus placebo. These receptors came from a person between 18 and 65 years old who received the Ad26.COV2.S COVID-19 vaccine or a placebo.

The chain joins TRBV9 to TRBJ2-7; the match to TRBD1 covers 10 bases. Losses at the gene ends were 4 bases for V and 5 bases for J; bases not matched to a gene: 6. Germline CDR1 SGDLS, CDR2 YYNGEE. The CDR3 is 14 amino acids. Written as DNA, the CDR3 is TGTGCCAGCAGCCCTTGGGACAGGGGACACGAGCAGTACTTC. This translates into CASSPWDRGHEQYF.

This chain joins TRBV7-2 and TRBJ1-2; D perhaps matches TRBD1 (5 bases). V gave up 5 bases and J gave up 2 bases, with 9 bases separating them. Looked up from germline, CDR1 is SGHTA and CDR2 is FQGNSA. The CDR3 length is 13 residues. CDR3 loop: CASSVDSNYGYTF. The DNA for the CDR3 is TGTGCCAGCAGCGTTGACAGCAACTATGGCTACACCTTC.

The chain links TRBV7-2 to TRBJ2-1, with D tentatively TRBD1 or TRBD2 (5 bases each). The CDR3 length is 16 residues. Germline lookup yields CDR1 SGHTA and CDR2 FQGNSA. V dropped 0 bases and J dropped 10 bases, with 19 bases sitting between them. CDR3 sequence reads: CASSLAGTGFPVEQFF. Here the CDR3 DNA reads TGTGCCAGCAGCTTAGCAGGGACGGGATTTCCCGTCGAGCAGTTCTTC.

In this sample, this clone turned up once. The CDR3 here is CASSESQPFDTGELFF. CDR3 nucleotides: TGTGCCAGCAGTGAATCCCAGCCCTTCGACACCGGGGAGCTGTTTTTT. J is TRBJ2-2 and V is TRBV25-1; no definite D call. The CDR3 is 16 amino acids. The germline V gene has CDR1 MGHDK and CDR2 SYGVNS. Trimming removed 1 base from V and 3 bases from J, with 12 bases in between.

V gene TRBV7-2 combines with J gene TRBJ2-1; D ambiguous. Germline CDR1 reads SGHTA; CDR2 reads FQGNSA. The length of the CDR3 is 13 residues. The ends were cut back, 7 bases at V and 9 bases at J, with 16 bases in the middle. This chain's CDR3 is CASTPAQLGEQFF. Written as DNA, the CDR3 is TGTGCCAGCACCCCTGCCCAGTTGGGTGAGCAGTTCTTC.

The rearrangement joins TRBV5-3 to TRBJ2-1, with 13 bases aligning to TRBD2. TRBV5-3 is given ORF status, its function remaining uncertain. V trimming: 2 bases; J trimming: 0 bases; junction bases outside the gene matches: 2. The CDR3 length is 17 residues. This CDR3 is CARSLTSGRGSYNEQFF. The CDR3 DNA reads TGTGCCAGAAGCTTAACTAGCGGGAGGGGCTCCTACAATGAGCAGTTCTTC.

A remark on this clone: An end of the junction does not agree with germline; a read error may underlie this. The gene calls are TRBV7-7 and TRBJ2-2; 8 bases agree with TRBD2. The CDR3 runs to 19 residues. Germline V gene sequence: CDR1 SSHAT, CDR2 FNYEAQ (reference sequence). CDR3 sequence: CASSSDRWSREAITGELFF. In DNA form, the CDR3 reads TGTGCTAGCAGCTCCGACCGGTGGTCGCGGGAGGCAATCACCGGGGAGCTGTTTTTT. Filled out from reference TRBV7-7 and TRBJ2-2, the complete variable domain reads GAGVSQSPRYKVTKRGQDVTLRCDPISSHATLYWYQQALGQGPEFLTYFNYEAQPDKSGLPSDRFSAERPEGSISTLTIQRTEQRDSAMYRCASSSDRWSREAITGELFFGEGSRLTVL.

The chain recombines TRBV6-5 with TRBJ1-4; possible D gene TRBD1, 6 bases. Germline values: CDR1 MNHEY, CDR2 SVGAGI. With 6 bases removed from V and 4 bases from J, the gap between germline ends came to 12 bases. The CDR3 is made up of 14 amino acids. The CDR3 loop reads CASSQGGGNEKLFF. CDR3 DNA: TGTGCCAGCAGCCAAGGGGGGGGTAATGAAAAACTGTTTTTT.

CDR3: CATRSDRGAEKLFF. CDR3 nucleotide sequence: TGTGCCACACGCTCGGACAGGGGGGCTGAAAAACTGTTTTTT. The chain has TRBV10-3 and TRBJ1-4; TRBD1 aligns across 10 bases. The CDR3 consists of 14 residues. CDR1 is ENHRY and CDR2 is SYGVKD in the germline V gene. Trimming took 10 bases from V and 7 from J; bases not matched to a gene: 9.